These T cell receptor beta chains were read from a single sample in a study of vaccination effects on CD4 cells after COVID-19. Libraries were prepared by immunoSEQ multiplex PCR; TCRdb keeps only in-frame clonotypes and omits some of them. The table lists over 65,000 clones, around 77% of them singletons, with under 2.5% in the top ten. For these TCRs, the target antigens are not known. The material was CD4+ T cells from PBMCs cultured without peptide, obtained before COVID-19 vaccination. The receptors derive from a human donor who received a COVID-19 vaccine. Both conserved end residues are part of each CDR3. The D gene is left open where the match is weak. The size entry is marked missing in some rows and otherwise reads once, few, many or a size class.

j_call d_call v_call clone_size cdr3_aa cdr3_nt
TRBJ2-2 TRBD1 TRBV27 NA CASSSQGAGTGELFF TGTGCCAGCAGCAGCCAGGGGGCGGGGACCGGGGAGCTGTTTTTT
TRBJ1-3 NA TRBV10-3 NA CAISVHSGGNTIYF TGTGCCATCAGTGTTCACTCGGGTGGAAACACCATATATTTT
TRBJ2-6 NA TRBV29-1 once CSAHSGANVLTF TGCAGCGCACACTCTGGGGCCAACGTCCTGACTTTC
TRBJ1-2 NA TRBV13 NA CASSLDPGNYGYTF TGTGCCAGCAGCTTAGATCCAGGCAACTATGGCTACACCTTC
TRBJ2-2 TRBD1 TRBV2 NA CASSRDREFAGELFF TGTGCCAGTTCTAGGGACAGGGAGTTTGCCGGGGAGCTGTTTTTT
TRBJ2-1 TRBD2 TRBV14 NA CASSHQTLLAGGPFF TGTGCCAGCAGCCACCAGACACTTCTAGCGGGGGGGCCTTTCTTC
TRBJ1-6 NA TRBV7-2 NA CASSLRGNSPLHF TGTGCCAGCAGCTTAAGGGGGAATTCACCCCTCCACTTT
TRBJ2-2 TRBD1 TRBV29-1 NA CSVDRGYTGELFF TGCAGCGTCGACAGGGGGTACACCGGGGAGCTGTTTTTT
TRBJ1-6 NA TRBV5-1 NA CASSLATESGYSPLHF TGCGCCAGCAGCTTGGCAACGGAGTCTGGCTATTCACCCCTCCACTTT
TRBJ2-6 TRBD1 TRBV5-1 NA CASSFGQGVLSGANVLTF TGCGCCAGCAGCTTTGGACAGGGGGTACTCTCTGGGGCCAACGTCCTGACTTTC
TRBJ2-2 TRBD2 TRBV11-3 NA CASRVSGGSGELFF TGTGCCAGCAGGGTTAGCGGGGGTTCCGGGGAGCTGTTTTTT
TRBJ2-5 NA TRBV9 NA CASSVPPLKTQYF TGTGCCAGCAGCGTTCCCCCTTTAAAGACCCAGTACTTC
TRBJ1-6 NA TRBV6-5 NA CASSYSWGGSPLHF TGTGCCAGCAGTTACTCATGGGGGGGGTCACCCCTCCACTTT
TRBJ2-5 NA TRBV7-2 NA CASSLFTRGQETQYF TGTGCCAGCAGCTTATTTACTAGGGGCCAAGAGACCCAGTACTTC
TRBJ1-3 NA TRBV9 NA CASSAGINGNTIYF TGTGCCAGCAGCGCGGGGATAAATGGAAACACCATATATTTT
TRBJ1-3 NA TRBV5-1 few CASSLTEGSGNTIYF TGCGCCAGCAGCTTGACAGAAGGCTCTGGAAACACCATATATTTT
TRBJ2-1 TRBD1 TRBV7-9 NA CASSLGLLTGGNNEQFF TGTGCCAGCAGCTTAGGGCTCTTGACAGGGGGAAACAATGAGCAGTTCTTC
TRBJ2-1 NA TRBV9 few CASSVSPDNEQFF TGTGCCAGCAGCGTAAGCCCAGACAATGAGCAGTTCTTC
TRBJ2-5 NA TRBV5-6 NA CASSLWRWYQETQYF TGTGCCAGCAGCTTGTGGCGGTGGTACCAAGAGACCCAGTACTTC
TRBJ2-3 NA TRBV5-1 NA CATHPGPNTDTQYF TGCGCCACGCATCCGGGACCGAACACAGATACGCAGTATTTT
TRBJ2-3 NA TRBV27 NA CASFLNRNTDTQYF TGTGCCAGCTTTTTAAACCGGAACACAGATACGCAGTATTTT
TRBJ2-3 NA TRBV5-1 NA CASRSLTGDTQYF TGCGCCAGCAGATCGTTAACGGGGGATACGCAGTATTTT
TRBJ2-3 NA TRBV5-4 NA CASSPQASTDTQYF TGTGCCAGCAGCCCACAGGCGTCCACAGATACGCAGTATTTT
TRBJ2-1 NA TRBV7-3 once CASSFAGTTYNEQFF TGTGCCAGCAGCTTCGCCGGGACAACTTACAATGAGCAGTTCTTC
TRBJ2-1 TRBD2 TRBV10-2 NA CASGSERGASQFF TGCGCCAGCGGCAGCGAGCGGGGGGCTTCCCAGTTCTTC
TRBJ1-5 NA TRBV4-2 NA CASSQSSGSGNQPQHF TGTGCCAGCAGCCAATCTTCAGGGAGTGGCAATCAGCCCCAGCATTTT
TRBJ1-1 NA TRBV11-2 NA CASSLRGRETEAFF TGTGCCAGCAGCTTAAGGGGTAGGGAAACTGAAGCTTTCTTT
TRBJ2-5 NA TRBV7-3 NA CASSLGHPETQYF TGTGCCAGCAGCCTGGGACATCCGGAGACCCAGTACTTC
TRBJ1-3 NA TRBV18 NA CASSPPEGWGNTIYF TGTGCCAGCTCACCACCGGAGGGCTGGGGAAACACCATATATTTT
TRBJ1-5 NA TRBV19 NA CASRSLMQGGTQPQHF TGTGCCAGTAGAAGTTTAATGCAGGGAGGTACGCAGCCCCAGCATTTT
TRBJ1-2 NA TRBV4-1 few CASSQVGARGYTF TGCGCCAGCAGCCAAGTGGGGGCGCGAGGCTACACCTTC
TRBJ1-4 NA TRBV10-1 NA CASSESVGGRGEKLFF TGCGCCAGCAGTGAGTCGGTGGGGGGAAGAGGTGAAAAACTGTTTTTT
TRBJ2-1 TRBD2 TRBV5-1 NA CASSSTSGSSYNEQFF TGCGCCAGCAGCTCGACTAGCGGTAGCTCCTACAATGAGCAGTTCTTC
TRBJ1-1 NA TRBV12-3/TRBV12-4 few CASSSATGTEAFF TGTGCCAGCAGTTCGGCGACGGGCACTGAAGCTTTCTTT
TRBJ2-5 NA TRBV19 once CASSIEPRWETQYF TGTGCCAGTAGTATCGAGCCTCGATGGGAGACCCAGTACTTC
TRBJ2-5 TRBD1 TRBV14 NA CASSQDLRGRPDF TGTGCCAGCAGCCAAGATCTTAGGGGGCGCCCCGACTTC
TRBJ2-1 NA TRBV14 NA CASSQAGYEQFF TGTGCCAGCAGCCAAGCCGGGTATGAGCAGTTCTTC
TRBJ2-3 TRBD1 TRBV10-3 NA CAISIGTASTDTQYF TGTGCCATCAGCATAGGGACAGCCAGCACAGATACGCAGTATTTT
TRBJ2-1 NA TRBV20-1 NA CSARRDNEQFF TGCAGTGCTAGAAGGGACAATGAGCAGTTCTTC
TRBJ2-3 NA TRBV5-1 NA CASSYYRVQRAGTDTQYF TGCGCCAGCAGCTATTACAGGGTTCAAAGGGCGGGCACAGATACGCAGTATTTT
TRBJ1-2 NA TRBV18 NA CASSAGRSLLGNTF TGTGCCAGCTCCGCGGGACGGTCTCTTCTTGGGAACACCTTC